Listed below are T cell receptor beta chains from one sample, sequenced in a study of beta chain features in type 1 diabetes. The repertoire was sequenced with immunoSEQ multiplex PCR; TCRdb's copy has only in-frame clones and lacks some. The sample carries 500,000 to 800,000 clones, 12% recorded once. The sequenced sample was naive CD4+ T cells from blood. Receptor source: a man younger than 45 with type 1 diabetes. Each CDR3 is given with its conserved first and last residue. A D gene is named only where the DNA matches it firmly. Size is omitted from some rows. Given values are once, few, many or a class for expanded clones.

V: TRBV9
J: TRBJ1-5
size: few
D: -
DNA: TGTGCCAGCAGCGTCAATCCAGGGGTGATTCAGCCCCAGCATTTT
CDR3: CASSVNPGVIQPQHF

V: TRBV28
J: TRBJ2-7
size: -
D: TRBD1
DNA: TGTGCCAGCAGTTTAGATCCGGACAGGCAGCAGTACTTC
CDR3: CASSLDPDRQQYF

V: TRBV5-1
J: TRBJ1-5
size: -
D: -
DNA: TGCGCCAGCAGCTTGTCGGGGTTTAGCAATCAGCCCCAGCATTTT
CDR3: CASSLSGFSNQPQHF

V: TRBV10-3
J: TRBJ1-1
size: -
D: -
DNA: TGTGCCATCAGTGAGTCGAAGACTCAAGCTTTCTTT
CDR3: CAISESKTQAFF

V: TRBV10-2
J: TRBJ1-2
size: few
D: TRBD1
DNA: TGCGCCAGCAGTGAGTCAGGGGGCTTTAACTATGGCTACACCTTC
CDR3: CASSESGGFNYGYTF

V: TRBV11-2
J: TRBJ2-1
size: -
D: -
DNA: TGTGCCAGCAGCTCGGGGCAAAGGGAGCAGTTCTTC
CDR3: CASSSGQREQFF

V: TRBV6-1
J: TRBJ2-7
size: few
D: -
DNA: TGTGCCAGCAGTGCAGGACTCCTTGCCTACGAGCAGTACTTC
CDR3: CASSAGLLAYEQYF

V: TRBV29-1
J: TRBJ2-2
size: -
D: -
DNA: TGCAGCGGCGCCTATCGACACCACCGAGAGGGCACCGGGGAGCTGTTTTTT
CDR3: CSGAYRHHREGTGELFF

V: TRBV10-3
J: TRBJ1-2
size: few
D: TRBD1
DNA: TGTGCCATCAGTGGCCGGGACAGAGGGACGAACGGCTACACCTTC
CDR3: CAISGRDRGTNGYTF

V: TRBV5-1
J: TRBJ1-5
size: few
D: TRBD1
DNA: TGCGCCAGCAGCTTCGGGACAGGGGACAATCAGCCCCAGCATTTT
CDR3: CASSFGTGDNQPQHF

V: TRBV21-1
J: TRBJ1-3
size: -
D: -
DNA: TGTGCCAGCAGCAAAGGAAGAAACACCATATATTTT
CDR3: CASSKGRNTIYF

V: TRBV4-3
J: TRBJ1-2
size: few
D: TRBD1
DNA: TGCGCCAGCAGCCAAGGGCTTTCGGGACAGGGGGGTTCGTATGGCTACACCTTC
CDR3: CASSQGLSGQGGSYGYTF

V: TRBV4-3
J: TRBJ2-3
size: few
D: -
DNA: TGCGCCAGCAGCCAGAATCCTAGCACAGATACGCAGTATTTT
CDR3: CASSQNPSTDTQYF

V: TRBV28
J: TRBJ2-1
size: few
D: TRBD2
DNA: TGTGCCAGCAGTTTCTTAGGGACTATCACCTACAATGAGCAGTTCTTC
CDR3: CASSFLGTITYNEQFF

V: TRBV4-1
J: TRBJ2-4
size: -
D: -
DNA: TGCGCCAGCAGAGACCGACAGACACCCGGGGGCAAAAACATTCAGTACTTC
CDR3: CASRDRQTPGGKNIQYF

V: TRBV28
J: TRBJ2-3
size: few
D: TRBD2
DNA: TGTGCCAGCACTTCTCAGGGACTAGCGGGTCCCACAGATACGCAGTATTTT
CDR3: CASTSQGLAGPTDTQYF

V: TRBV5-6
J: TRBJ2-2
size: -
D: -
DNA: TGTGCCAGCAGCTTGGACTTTCCGACCGGGGAGCTGTTTTTT
CDR3: CASSLDFPTGELFF

V: TRBV28
J: TRBJ1-2
size: few
D: TRBD1
DNA: TGTGCCAGCAGTTTATCGACAGGGGTCTATGGCTACACCTTC
CDR3: CASSLSTGVYGYTF

V: TRBV29-1
J: TRBJ1-2
size: few
D: -
DNA: TGCAGCGTTGGGCCGGTGGACGGCTATGGCTACACCTTC
CDR3: CSVGPVDGYGYTF

V: TRBV4-3
J: TRBJ2-7
size: few
D: -
DNA: TGCGCCAGCAGCCAAGACTTATCCTACGAGCAGTACTTC
CDR3: CASSQDLSYEQYF

V: TRBV7-6
J: TRBJ2-2
size: few
D: -
DNA: TGTGCCAGCAGCCCTCTAGTTAACACCGGGGAGCTGTTTTTT
CDR3: CASSPLVNTGELFF